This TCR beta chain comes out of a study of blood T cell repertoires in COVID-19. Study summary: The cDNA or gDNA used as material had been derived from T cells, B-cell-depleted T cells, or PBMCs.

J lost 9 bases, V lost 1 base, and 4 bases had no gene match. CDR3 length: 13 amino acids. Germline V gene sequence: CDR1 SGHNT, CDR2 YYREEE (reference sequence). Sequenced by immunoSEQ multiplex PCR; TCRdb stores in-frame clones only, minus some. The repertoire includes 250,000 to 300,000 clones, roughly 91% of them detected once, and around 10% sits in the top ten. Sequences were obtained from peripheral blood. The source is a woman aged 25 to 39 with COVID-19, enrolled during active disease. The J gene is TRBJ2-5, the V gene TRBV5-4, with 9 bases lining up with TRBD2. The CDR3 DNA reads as TGTGCCAGCAGCTTGACCGGACTAGCGTCCCAGTACTTC. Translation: CASSLTGLASQYF.